This section outlines one T cell receptor (beta chain) sequence together with its context. What it binds is not known. The germline V and J ends were trimmed by 5 bases and 4 bases, with 16 bases remaining between them. Germline V gene lookup returns CDR1 SGHTA and CDR2 FQGTGA. The CDR3 totals 15 residues. This specimen comes from a study of T-cell reconstitution after alpha-beta-depleted transplantation in children. Regarding the study as a whole: Newly produced T cells mostly provided counts and TCRbeta diversity after one year, as hyperexpanded clones declined. Reported findings indicate that, about two months after transplant, alpha-beta T cells came from several hundred expanded clones, which were derived from non-depleted graft cells.

This sample's TCRbeta library carried unique molecular identifier barcodes. TCRdb analysed the PCR reads with MiXCR anew, one entry per CDR3 protein. The sample holds 750,000 to 950,000 distinct CDR3 sequences, 16% seen once. Sequencing used PBMCs, mostly from graft donor cells, obtained 360 days after TCRalphabeta/CD19-depleted stem cell transplant. V and J are TRBV7-3 and TRBJ2-3; D possibly corresponds to TRBD2 (6 bases). The source of this sequence is a male patient younger than 18 who had a stem cell transplant for acute lymphoblastic leukemia, so the T cells may come from the graft donor. This CDR3 is CASSQLAGGADTQYF. In DNA form, the CDR3 reads TGTGCCAGCAGCCAATTAGCCGGAGGGGCAGATACGCAGTATTTT.